Below are 6 T cell receptor beta chains sequenced from a single sample in a study of T cell changes during pregnancy in multiple sclerosis. Here immunoSEQ multiplex PCR was the method, and the copy in TCRdb shows in-frame clones only, minus some. The data hold 65,000 to 95,000 clones, with 70% to 90% observed a single time. The sample in question was peripheral blood, obtained before pregnancy. These receptors all stem from a female donor with multiple sclerosis, enrolled in a pregnancy study.

The rearrangement uses TRBV5-4 and TRBJ2-5; weak D call: TRBD2 (5 bases). The germline V and J ends were trimmed by 6 bases and 5 bases, with 17 bases remaining between them. This CDR3 has 14 residues. CDR1 is SGHNT and CDR2 is YYREEE in the germline V gene (reference sequence). The CDR3 loop reads CASTNALATETQYF. CDR3 DNA: TGTGCCAGCACCAATGCCCTAGCTACGGAGACCCAGTACTTC. Full variable domain (missing parts from reference TRBV5-4 and TRBJ2-5): ETGVTQSPTHLIKTRGQQVTLRCSSQSGHNTVSWYQQALGQGPQFIFQYYREEENGRGNFPPRFSGLQFPNYSSELNVNALELDDSALYLCASTNALATETQYFGPGTRLLVL.

This rearrangement joins TRBV18 to TRBJ2-7; D not certain. The CDR3 has 13 residues. Per the germline V gene, CDR1 is KGHSH and CDR2 is LQKENI. V shed 3 bases and J shed 2 bases, with 8 bases lying between them. CDR3 in amino acids: CASSPPGTYEQYF. As DNA, the CDR3 is TGTGCCAGCTCACCCCCCGGTACCTACGAGCAGTACTTC.

This chain links TRBV28 with TRBJ1-4; 11 nucleotides agree with TRBD1. Trimming took 5 bases from V and 6 from J; bases not matched to a gene: 5. This CDR3 is 15 amino acids long. Germline V gene data show CDR1 as MDHEN and CDR2 as SYDVKM. This chain's CDR3 is CASSSPGQGDEKLFF. The CDR3 DNA is TGTGCCAGCAGTAGCCCGGGACAGGGGGATGAAAAACTGTTTTTT.

The chain joins TRBV12-5 to TRBJ1-1; no definite D call. The V end was cut by 3 bases, the J end by 0 bases, with 8 bases between. The CDR3 runs to 14 residues. Per the germline V gene, CDR1 is LGHNT and CDR2 is FRNRAP. CDR3 sequence (DNA): TGTGCTAGTGGTTTAATGAACATGAACACTGAAGCTTTCTTT. Translation gives CASGLMNMNTEAFF.

This clone was seen once. The chain combines TRBV19 with TRBJ2-5, with 10 bases matching TRBD1. The germline gives CDR1 LNHDA, CDR2 SQIVND (reference sequence). There are 16 residues in the CDR3. V was pared by 6 bases and J by 2 bases, with 9 bases of the junction left unmatched. The CDR3 DNA reads as TGTGCCAGTAGCCGACCCCGGGACAGGGGACAAGAGACCCAGTACTTC. It encodes CASSRPRDRGQETQYF. The full variable domain, its missing parts supplied by reference TRBV19 and TRBJ2-5, is DGGITQSPKYLFRKEGQNVTLSCEQNLNHDAMYWYRQDPGQGLRLIYYSQIVNDFQKGDIAEGYSVSREKKESFPLTVTSAQKNPTAFYLCASSRPRDRGQETQYFGPGTRLLVL.

The rearrangement joins TRBV2 to TRBJ1-2, with D possibly matching TRBD1 (5 bases). Germline V gives CDR1 SNHLY, CDR2 FYNNEI. V was clipped by 8 bases and J by 4 bases, with 14 bases between them. The CDR3 contains 13 residues. The CDR3 loop is CASGSSGGYGYTF. In DNA form, the CDR3 reads TGTGCCAGCGGCTCCTCCGGGGGCTATGGCTACACCTTC. Full variable domain (missing parts from reference TRBV2 and TRBJ1-2): EPEVTQTPSHQVTQMGQEVILRCVPISNHLYFYWYRQILGQKVEFLVSFYNNEISEKSEIFDDQFSVERPDGSNFTLKIRSTKLEDSAMYFCASGSSGGYGYTFGSGTRLTVV.